The T cell receptor beta chain under discussion was sequenced for a study of OX40 agonist ivuxolimab in advanced cancers. Looking at the study overall: Partial responses were observed in three patients, of whom one had hepatocellular carcinoma and two had cutaneous melanoma.

Details on this clone: Its antigen is still unknown.

Study-level points and caveats: With doses of 0.1 to 3.0 mg/kg, CD4+ and CD8+ blood T cells had undergone clonal expansion by week 6. Nonresponders included some who also had low normalized T-cell clonal expansion.

This CDR3 contains 15 residues. The germline V gene encodes CDR1 SGHRS and CDR2 YFSETQ. With 3 bases clipped from V and 4 bases from J, the junction kept 8 bases outside the gene matches. Produced via immunoSEQ multiplex PCR; TCRdb's table is partial and in-frame only. The data contain some 59,000 clones, around 90% of them seen just once; the ten biggest clones take up approximately 5%. The chain uses TRBV5-1 and TRBJ1-2; TRBD1 matches at 8 bases. The receptor was isolated from an adult with an advanced solid tumor such as melanoma, head and neck, liver or kidney cancer. The sequencing here drew on CD4+ or CD8+ T cells sorted from blood, taken in a trial of the OX40 agonist ivuxolimab. CDR3 coding DNA: TGCGCCAGCAGCTCTCTGACAGGGGTGAGCTATGGCTACACCTTC. It codes for CASSSLTGVSYGYTF.